The 9 T cell receptor beta chains reported below all come from one sample, sequenced in a study of beta chain features in type 1 diabetes. The whole isolated RNA underwent reverse transcription, so sequencing captured expressed TCRB transcripts. Only in-frame clones appear in the TCRdb table, and some are missing; sequencing was by immunoSEQ multiplex PCR. The sample yields 450,000 to 600,000 clones, roughly 30% seen once. The sample comprised naive CD4+ T cells from blood. The source is a man aged 18 to 29 in good health.

Regarding this clone: The sample has other DNA sequences that encode this CDR3 too. CDR3 region: CASSPGQGYEQYF. The CDR3, as DNA: TGTGCCAGCAGCCCAGGACAGGGCTACGAGCAGTACTTC. V and J are TRBV28 and TRBJ2-7; 8 bases fit TRBD1. Germline assignment: CDR1 MDHEN and CDR2 SYDVKM. CDR3 length: 13 amino acids. The J segment lost 3 bases and the V segment lost 6 bases, leaving 4 bases of the junction unmatched.

This clone was counted only a few times. The chain employs TRBV30 and TRBJ1-1; D remains unclear. The V and J ends lost 2 bases and 2 bases respectively, with 6 bases between them. This CDR3 is built from 12 residues. The germline V gene has CDR1 GTSNPN and CDR2 SVGIG (reference sequence). This chain's CDR3 is CAWSPDNTEAFF. The CDR3 DNA follows: TGTGCCTGGAGTCCAGACAACACTGAAGCTTTCTTT. Supplemented by reference TRBV30 and TRBJ1-1, the full variable domain reads SQTIHQWPATLVQPVGSPLSLECTVEGTSNPNLYWYRQAAGRGLQLLFYSVGIGQISSEVPQNLSASRPQDRQFILSSKKLLLSDSGFYLCAWSPDNTEAFFGQGTRLTVV.

This chain connects TRBV4-2 to TRBJ2-7; no reliable D call. Trimming removed 0 bases from V and 4 bases from J, with 10 bases in between. This CDR3 comprises 14 residues. Germline-derived CDR1 and CDR2 are LGHNA and YNFKEQ. The CDR3 bases are TGTGCCAGCAGCCAAGAACAGACGAGATACGAGCAGTACTTC. Encoded protein: CASSQEQTRYEQYF.

This chain connects TRBV29-1 to TRBJ2-1, with TRBD2 matching over 8 bases. CDR1 and CDR2 (germline): SQVTM, ANQGSEA. J lost 7 bases, V lost 6 bases, and 14 bases had no gene match. This CDR3 has 15 amino acids. The CDR3: CSVVNPSGSKNEQFF. The CDR3 coding sequence is TGCAGCGTAGTTAATCCCAGCGGGAGTAAGAATGAGCAGTTCTTC.

The sample holds a few counts of this clone. This chain connects TRBV30 to TRBJ2-2; D unresolved. Per germline, CDR1 GTSNPN and CDR2 SVGIG (reference sequence). This CDR3 spans 13 amino acids. The V end was cut by 3 bases, the J end by 2 bases, with 7 bases between. The CDR3 sequence is CAWRAGNTGELFF. DNA of the CDR3: TGTGCCTGGAGAGCCGGCAACACCGGGGAGCTGTTTTTT.

The chain combines TRBV7-2 with TRBJ2-7; D ambiguous. CDR3 size: 16 residues. Germline V gives CDR1 SGHTA, CDR2 FQGNSA. V was clipped by 1 base and J by 0 bases, with 13 bases between them. The CDR3: CASSLDGRLSSYEQYF. CDR3 DNA sequence: TGTGCCAGCAGCTTAGATGGGCGGTTAAGCTCCTACGAGCAGTACTTC.

This clone was picked up a small number of times. Other DNA variants within this sample encode the same CDR3. V is TRBV7-2 and J is TRBJ2-5; D uncertain. The CDR3 has 11 residues. Germline CDR1 reads SGHTA; CDR2 reads FQGNSA. Deletions cut 1 base from V and 5 bases from J, with 2 bases between. The CDR3 region is CASSLVETQYF. CDR3 sequence (DNA): TGTGCCAGCAGCTTAGTGGAGACCCAGTACTTC.

This sequence joins TRBV13 and TRBJ2-3, with 13 nucleotides matching TRBD2. Losses at the gene ends were 5 bases for V and 4 bases for J; bases not matched to a gene: 12. Germline V gene data show CDR1 as PRHDT and CDR2 as FYEKMQ (reference sequence). The CDR3 runs 18 residues. CDR3 DNA: TGTGCCAGCAGCCCCTGGACTAGCGGGAGCGGAGGGCCAGATACGCAGTATTTT. This sequence encodes CASSPWTSGSGGPDTQYF.

The chain joins TRBV30 to TRBJ2-7, with TRBD1 matching 7 bases. Germline loops: CDR1 GTSNPN, CDR2 SVGIG (reference sequence). V shed 4 bases and J 3 bases; nucleotides not matched to a gene: 3. This CDR3 spans 12 amino acids. CDR3 sequence: CAWKGDSYEQYF. CDR3 sequence (DNA): TGTGCCTGGAAGGGGGACAGCTACGAGCAGTACTTC.